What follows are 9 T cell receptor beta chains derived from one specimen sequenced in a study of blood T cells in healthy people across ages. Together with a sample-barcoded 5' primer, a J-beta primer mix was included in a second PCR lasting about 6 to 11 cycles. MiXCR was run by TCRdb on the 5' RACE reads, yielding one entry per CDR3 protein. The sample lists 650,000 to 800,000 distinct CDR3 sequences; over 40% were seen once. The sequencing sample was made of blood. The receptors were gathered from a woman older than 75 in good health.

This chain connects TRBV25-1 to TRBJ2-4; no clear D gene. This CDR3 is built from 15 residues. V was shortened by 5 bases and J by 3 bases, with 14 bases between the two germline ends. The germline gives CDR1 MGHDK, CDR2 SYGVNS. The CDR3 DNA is TGTGCCAGCAGTCTGGGGTTTGGTGGCAAAAACATTCAGTACTTC. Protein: CASSLGFGGKNIQYF.

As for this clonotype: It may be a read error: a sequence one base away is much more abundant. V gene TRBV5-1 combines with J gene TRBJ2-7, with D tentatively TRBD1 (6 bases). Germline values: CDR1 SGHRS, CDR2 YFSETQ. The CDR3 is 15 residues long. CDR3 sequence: CASSWTRTENNERYF. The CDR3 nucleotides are TGCGCCAGCAGCTGGACCCGGACAGAAAACAACGAGCGGTACTTC. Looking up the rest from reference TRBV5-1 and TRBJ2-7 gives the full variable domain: KAGVTQTPRYLIKTRGQQVTLSCSPISGHRSVSWYQQTPGQGLQFLFEYFSETQRNKGNFPGRFSGRQFSNSRSEMNVSTLELGDSALYLCASSWTRTENNERYFGPGTRLTVT.

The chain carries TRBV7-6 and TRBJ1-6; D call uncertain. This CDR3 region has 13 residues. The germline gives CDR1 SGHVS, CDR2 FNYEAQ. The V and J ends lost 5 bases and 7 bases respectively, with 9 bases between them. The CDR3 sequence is CASSRASNSPLHF. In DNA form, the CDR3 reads TGTGCCAGCAGCCGGGCCTCGAATTCACCCCTCCACTTT.

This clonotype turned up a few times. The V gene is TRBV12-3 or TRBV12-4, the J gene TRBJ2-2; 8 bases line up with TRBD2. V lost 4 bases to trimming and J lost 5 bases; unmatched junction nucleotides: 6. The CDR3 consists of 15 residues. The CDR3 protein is CASSSDGRGTGELFF. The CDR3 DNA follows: TGTGCCAGCAGTTCCGACGGGAGGGGTACCGGGGAGCTGTTTTTT.

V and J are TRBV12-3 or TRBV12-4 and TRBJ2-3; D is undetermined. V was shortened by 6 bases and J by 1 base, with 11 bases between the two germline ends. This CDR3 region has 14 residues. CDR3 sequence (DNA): TGTGCCAGCAGCACGGCTAGTGGCACAGATACGCAGTATTTT. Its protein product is CASSTASGTDTQYF.

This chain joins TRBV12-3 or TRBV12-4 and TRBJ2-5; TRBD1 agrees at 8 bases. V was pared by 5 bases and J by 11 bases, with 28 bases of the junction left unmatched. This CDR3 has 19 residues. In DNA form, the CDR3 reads TGTGCCAGCAGTCCACACCCCTTGACAGGGCAGGGGGCCCTCAATGAGCAGTACTTC. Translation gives CASSPHPLTGQGALNEQYF.

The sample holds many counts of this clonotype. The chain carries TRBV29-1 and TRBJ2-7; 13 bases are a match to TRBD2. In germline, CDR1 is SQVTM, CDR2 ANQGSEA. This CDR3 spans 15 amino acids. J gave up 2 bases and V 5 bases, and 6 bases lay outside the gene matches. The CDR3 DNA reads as TGCAGCGTTTGGACTAGCGGGGGTCGGCCCTACGAGCAGTACTTC. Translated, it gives CSVWTSGGRPYEQYF.

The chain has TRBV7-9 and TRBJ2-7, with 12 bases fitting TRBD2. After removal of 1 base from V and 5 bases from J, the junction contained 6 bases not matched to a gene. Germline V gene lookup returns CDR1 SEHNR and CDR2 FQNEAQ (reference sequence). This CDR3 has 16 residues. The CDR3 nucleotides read TGTGCCAGCAGCTTAGGACTAGCGGGAGCCTTCCACGAGCAGTACTTC. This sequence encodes CASSLGLAGAFHEQYF.

The CDR3 nucleotides are TGCGCCAGCAGCTTGTCACTAGCGGGCGATGAGCAGTTCTTC. Amino acids: CASSLSLAGDEQFF. This chain joins TRBV5-1 and TRBJ2-1, with TRBD2 matching 9 bases. The V segment lost 1 base and the J segment 8 bases; nucleotides outside the gene matches: 4. The CDR3 spans 14 residues. The germline V gene has CDR1 SGHRS and CDR2 YFSETQ. Supplemented by reference TRBV5-1 and TRBJ2-1, the full variable domain reads KAGVTQTPRYLIKTRGQQVTLSCSPISGHRSVSWYQQTPGQGLQFLFEYFSETQRNKGNFPGRFSGRQFSNSRSEMNVSTLELGDSALYLCASSLSLAGDEQFFGPGTRLTVL.